These 8 T cell receptor beta chains were sequenced from one sample in a study of identical twins. A single record per CDR3 protein comes from TCRdb applying MiXCR to the 5' RACE reads. The sample lists 230,000 or so distinct CDR3 sequences; roughly 8.7% were seen once. This same sample was also taken into another study, of yellow fever vaccine responses in identical twins.

The source material was CD8+ T cells sorted from blood. These receptors all come from a woman younger than 30 in good health.

This clonotype was seen a handful of times. J is TRBJ2-5 and V is TRBV12-3 or TRBV12-4; D is unclear. The CDR3 consists of 12 residues. With 3 bases removed from V and 4 bases from J, the gap between germline ends came to 6 bases. The CDR3 bases are TGTGCCAGCAGTTTTACCGGAGAGACCCAGTACTTC. Translation gives CASSFTGETQYF.

This clonotype was seen only a few times. The chain links TRBV27 to TRBJ2-7; tentatively, D is TRBD1 (5 bases). The CDR3 length is 15 residues. Trimming removed 4 bases from V and 0 bases from J, with 13 bases in between. Per germline, CDR1 MNHEY and CDR2 SMNVEV (reference sequence). The CDR3 DNA sequence: TGTGCCAGCAGTTCCACAGGTTTTTCCTCCTACGAGCAGTACTTC. Translated: CASSSTGFSSYEQYF.

This clonotype has just a few counts. This sequence joins TRBV4-3 and TRBJ2-7; TRBD1 might be the D (5 bases). There are 14 residues in the CDR3. Germline V CDR1 and CDR2: LGHNA, YSLEER. The V end was cut by 0 bases, the J end by 3 bases, with 9 bases between. The CDR3, as DNA: TGCGCCAGCAGCCAAGATCAGGGCCTCTACGAGCAGTACTTC. This encodes CASSQDQGLYEQYF.

This clonotype was seen ten or more times. The V gene is TRBV9, the J gene TRBJ2-2; a weak D match, TRBD2 (6 bases). This CDR3 has 15 amino acids. CDR1 SGDLS and CDR2 YYNGEE come from the germline V gene. The V end was cut by 0 bases, the J end by 7 bases, with 13 bases between. In DNA form, the CDR3 reads TGTGCCAGCAGCGTAGGGACTACCTCCGGCGGGGAGCTGTTTTTT. It specifies CASSVGTTSGGELFF.

J is TRBJ1-6 and V is TRBV7-9; D is perhaps TRBD1 (5 bases). CDR3 length: 14 residues. V was shortened by 5 bases and J by 7 bases, with 12 bases between the two germline ends. Germline lookup yields CDR1 SEHNR and CDR2 FQNEAQ (reference sequence). The CDR3 DNA follows: TGTGCCAGCAGCCCCCAGGGAGGGAATTCACCCCTCCACTTT. Translated, it gives CASSPQGGNSPLHF. Filled out from reference TRBV7-9 and TRBJ1-6, the complete variable domain reads DTGVSQNPRHKITKRGQNVTFRCDPISEHNRLYWYRQTLGQGPEFLTYFQNEAQLEKSRLLSDRFSAERPKGSFSTLEIQRTEQGDSAMYLCASSPQGGNSPLHFGNGTRLTVT.

This clonotype was seen more than once but under ten times. The chain carries TRBV2 and TRBJ2-1, with D hard to call. CDR1 and CDR2 from the germline V gene are SNHLY and FYNNEI. With 10 bases removed from V and 3 bases from J, the gap between germline ends came to 7 bases. There are 11 residues in the CDR3. CDR3 sequence (DNA): TGTGCCATAACAAACTACAATGAGCAGTTCTTC. Translating it yields CAITNYNEQFF.

The rearrangement uses TRBV9 and TRBJ2-1, with D possibly being TRBD1 (5 bases). V was cut by 5 bases and J by 7 bases, with 13 bases left in between. The CDR3 extends over 13 amino acids. Germline V lookup: CDR1 SGDLS, CDR2 YYNGEE. The CDR3 sequence: CASRTPGLNEQFF. CDR3 DNA sequence: TGTGCCAGCAGAACCCCAGGGTTAAATGAGCAGTTCTTC. Combining the CDR3 with reference TRBV9 and TRBJ2-1 gives the whole variable domain DSGVTQTPKHLITATGQRVTLRCSPRSGDLSVYWYQQSLDQGLQFLIQYYNGEERAKGNILERFSAQQFPDLHSELNLSSLELGDSALYFCASRTPGLNEQFFGPGTRLTVL.

This clonotype was found many times. The V gene is TRBV10-3, the J gene TRBJ2-2, with 9 positions matching TRBD2. Trimming took 10 bases from V and 4 from J; bases not matched to a gene: 4. There are 13 residues in the CDR3. Germline CDR1 ENHRY, CDR2 SYGVKD. CDR3 DNA: TGTGCCAGCGGGGGGGCCGGCACCGGGGAGCTGTTTTTT. Its protein product is CASGGAGTGELFF.